The 9 T cell receptor beta chains below come from one sample, sequenced in a study of cytomegalovirus exposure and HLA in healthy donors. A multiplex PCR was run with 60 Vbeta primers and 13 Jbeta primers. Sequencing was performed with immunoSEQ multiplex PCR; in TCRdb, only in-frame clones are kept and a portion is missing. In total, the table holds about 140,000 clones. The sample was PBMCs. The receptors were gathered from a woman between 18 and 29 years old in good health and CMV-seronegative.

The chain carries TRBV6-6 and TRBJ1-1; 7 nucleotides agree with TRBD1. This CDR3 is 14 amino acids long. V lost 0 bases to trimming and J lost 7 bases; unmatched junction nucleotides: 5. CDR1 MNHNY and CDR2 SVGAGI come from the germline V gene (reference sequence). CDR3 DNA sequence: TGTGCCAGCAGTTACTCTAGGGGGCGCAGTGAAGCTTTCTTT. It yields the protein CASSYSRGRSEAFF.

The rearrangement uses TRBV7-9 and TRBJ2-5; D is unclear. The CDR3 is 15 residues long. Germline loops: CDR1 SEHNR, CDR2 FQNEAQ (reference sequence). Trimming removed 2 bases at V and 1 base at J, with 11 bases between. CDR3 bases: TGTGCCAGCAGCTTACCGACTCCACCCCAAGAGACCCAGTACTTC. It specifies CASSLPTPPQETQYF.

J is TRBJ2-7 and V is TRBV30; 9 nucleotides agree with TRBD2. Germline values: CDR1 GTSNPN, CDR2 SVGIG (reference sequence). J lost 2 bases, V lost 0 bases, and 5 bases had no gene match. The CDR3 covers 15 residues. The CDR3 is CAWSVTPSGAYEQYF. The CDR3 nucleotides are TGTGCCTGGAGTGTTACGCCTAGCGGGGCCTACGAGCAGTACTTC. Full variable domain (outside the CDR3, taken from reference TRBV30 and TRBJ2-7): SQTIHQWPATLVQPVGSPLSLECTVEGTSNPNLYWYRQAAGRGLQLLFYSVGIGQISSEVPQNLSASRPQDRQFILSSKKLLLSDSGFYLCAWSVTPSGAYEQYFGPGTRLTVT.

V gene TRBV7-2 combines with J gene TRBJ1-5; D call uncertain. V was cut by 2 bases and J by 5 bases, with 13 bases left in between. The V gene's germline CDR1 is SGHTA and CDR2 FQGNSA. The CDR3 has 15 amino acids. The CDR3: CASSLKAAGDQPQHF. In nucleotides, the CDR3 is TGTGCCAGCAGCTTAAAGGCGGCGGGAGATCAGCCCCAGCATTTT.

The CDR3 reads CAGRDFAYNEQFF. In nucleotides, the CDR3 is TGTGCCGGCCGGGACTTCGCTTACAATGAGCAGTTCTTC. The chain recombines TRBV30 with TRBJ2-1; TRBD2 might be the D (6 bases). The CDR3 extends over 13 amino acids. Germline V lookup: CDR1 GTSNPN, CDR2 SVGIG (reference sequence). V dropped 8 bases and J dropped 4 bases, with 15 bases sitting between them.

The chain employs TRBV7-7 and TRBJ2-1, with 7 bases lining up with TRBD2. Germline-derived CDR1 and CDR2 are SSHAT and FNYEAQ (reference sequence). CDR3 length: 15 amino acids. V was clipped by 1 base and J by 8 bases; unmatched bases: 8. The chain's CDR3 is CASSLDLAEGYEQFF. CDR3 sequence (DNA): TGTGCCAGCAGCTTAGACCTAGCGGAAGGGTATGAGCAGTTCTTC.

The chain uses TRBV6-5 and TRBJ2-7; D is perhaps TRBD1 (5 bases). The V gene lost 2 bases and the J gene lost 6 bases, with 11 bases spanning the gap. In germline, CDR1 is MNHEY, CDR2 SVGAGI. The CDR3 runs 13 residues. In DNA form, the CDR3 reads TGTGCCAGCAGTTACGGGGTGGGGCGCGAGCAGTACGTC. It is translated as CASSYGVGREQYV.

J is TRBJ2-6 and V is TRBV6-6; D uncertain. Germline-derived CDR1 and CDR2 are MNHNY and SVGAGI (reference sequence). V lost 0 bases, J lost 0 bases, and 6 bases lay in between. The CDR3 has 16 residues. The CDR3 region is CASSYSHSSGANVLTF. CDR3 coding DNA: TGTGCCAGCAGTTACTCCCATTCCTCTGGGGCCAACGTCCTGACTTTC.

As concerns this clone: The junction does not match germline at one end; this may be a read error. This sequence joins TRBV11-2 and TRBJ1-3; 9 positions match TRBD1. The germline V gene has CDR1 SGHAT and CDR2 FQNNGV. The CDR3 sequence is 15 residues long. In DNA form, the CDR3 reads TGTGCCAGCAGCGCACAGGGGGCGCTCGGAAACGCCATATATTTT. Protein: CASSAQGALGNAIYF.